The clone carrying this TCR beta chain was seen many times. Its matching antigen is unknown. This sample is part of a study of Graves' ophthalmopathy and Graves' hyperthyroidism. Study observations and caveats: It was with around 71% sensitivity and around 72% specificity that the model predicted ophthalmopathy progression. The blood repertoire also included most expanded thyroid clonotypes above 0.001 frequency.

CDR1 is SGHVS, CDR2 FNYEAQ, per germline. V lost 5 bases to trimming and J lost 6 bases, with 10 bases between them. CDR3 length: 13 amino acids. Hyperthyroidism patients, all newly diagnosed, had under 2 months' duration and ages of 18 to 65. Scientists amplified the TCR beta CDR3 regions from RNA transcripts. HTBI primers were used in a first-round RT-PCR, which preceded a second-round multiplex PCR. TCRdb redid the calling of the multiplex PCR reads with MiXCR, one entry per CDR3 protein. The sample records around 1.1 million distinct CDR3 sequences, 35% to 45% being singletons. V is TRBV7-6 and J is TRBJ2-2; D call uncertain. This receptor was identified in an adult man with Graves' hyperthyroidism. Material: peripheral blood or thyroid tissue (not recorded which). CDR3 region: CASSPGSAGELFF. In DNA form, the CDR3 reads TGTGCCAGCAGCCCCGGATCGGCCGGGGAGCTGTTTTTT.